These 8 T cell receptor beta chains share one sample of origin, sequenced in a study of cytomegalovirus exposure and HLA in healthy donors. The primer mix had 60 Vbeta and 13 Jbeta primers. Some clones are missing from TCRdb's copy, which holds only in-frame ones; the method was immunoSEQ multiplex PCR. The sample consists of over 75,000 clones, 60% to 85% of them appearing once. Sequencing was done on a sample of PBMCs. The receptor set was obtained from a man aged 45-65 years in good health and CMV-seropositive.

J is TRBJ2-3 and V is TRBV18, with a weak D call TRBD1 (6 bases). This CDR3 is built from 16 residues. CDR1 KGHSH and CDR2 LQKENI come from the germline V gene. Between the trimmed V and J ends, which lost 6 bases and 4 bases, there was a span of 20 bases. The CDR3 DNA reads as TGTGCCAGCTCCCCGGATCGGTCAGGGGTTGCAGATACGCAGTATTTT. It encodes CASSPDRSGVADTQYF.

The chain has TRBV30 and TRBJ2-5; D perhaps matches TRBD1 (6 bases). Per germline, CDR1 GTSNPN and CDR2 SVGIG (reference sequence). The length of the CDR3 is 14 residues. V was cut by 5 bases and J by 3 bases, with 16 bases left in between. CDR3 protein: CAWGWGRQKETQYF. For the CDR3, the DNA is TGTGCCTGGGGTTGGGGGCGGCAAAAAGAGACCCAGTACTTC.

As DNA, the CDR3 is TGCGCCAGCAGGGGGGACTACCTAGAGACCCAGTACTTC. This codes for CASRGDYLETQYF. The chain joins TRBV5-1 to TRBJ2-5; 7 positions agree with TRBD2. The germline V gene encodes CDR1 SGHRS and CDR2 YFSETQ. The CDR3 loop spans 13 amino acids. Trimming at V came to 5 bases and at J to 4 bases, leaving 5 bases not matched to a gene.

V gene TRBV7-3 combines with J gene TRBJ2-7, with unresolved D. Trimming removed 3 bases at V and 3 bases at J, with 3 bases between. CDR1 is SGHTA and CDR2 is FQGTGA in the germline V gene. The CDR3 has 11 residues. The CDR3 spells CASSFLYEQYF. The CDR3 nucleotides are TGTGCCAGCAGCTTTCTCTACGAGCAGTACTTC.

This clone was picked up a small number of times. This chain connects TRBV19 to TRBJ2-5; tentatively, D is TRBD1 (5 bases). The CDR3 consists of 14 residues. V was shortened by 4 bases and J by 0 bases, with 9 bases between the two germline ends. Looked up from germline, CDR1 is LNHDA and CDR2 is SQIVND (reference sequence). The CDR3 is CASSTPGYQETQYF. The CDR3 region has the DNA TGTGCCAGTAGTACCCCAGGGTACCAAGAGACCCAGTACTTC.

The chain is built from TRBV5-1 and TRBJ1-3; 12 nucleotides match TRBD1. CDR1 and CDR2 (germline): SGHRS, YFSETQ. V trimming: 5 bases; J trimming: 1 base; junction bases outside the gene matches: 7. This CDR3 is 17 amino acids long. CDR3 region: CASSPGQGAFSGNTIYF. The CDR3 DNA sequence: TGCGCCAGCAGTCCGGGACAGGGGGCCTTTTCTGGAAACACCATATATTTT.

The chain combines TRBV7-9 with TRBJ2-4, with D unclear. Trimming pared 9 bases from V and 0 bases from J, leaving 6 bases between. The CDR3 runs to 12 residues. Per the germline V gene, CDR1 is SEHNR and CDR2 is FQNEAQ (reference sequence). The CDR3 region has the DNA TGTGCCAGTACAGTAGCCAAAAACATTCAGTACTTC. Translation gives CASTVAKNIQYF. Using reference TRBV7-9 and TRBJ2-4 for the parts outside the CDR3, the full variable domain is DTGVSQNPRHKITKRGQNVTFRCDPISEHNRLYWYRQTLGQGPEFLTYFQNEAQLEKSRLLSDRFSAERPKGSFSTLEIQRTEQGDSAMYLCASTVAKNIQYFGAGTRLSVL.

The chain has TRBV9 and TRBJ1-4, with TRBD1 identical over 7 bases. After removal of 4 bases from V and 3 bases from J, the junction contained 6 bases not matched to a gene. CDR3 length equals 15 residues. CDR1 is SGDLS and CDR2 is YYNGEE in the germline V gene. For the CDR3, the DNA is TGTGCCAGCAGCTCCCGACAGGGACCTAATGAAAAACTGTTTTTT. As protein: CASSSRQGPNEKLFF.